This paragraph covers one TCR beta chain sequence. Germline loops: CDR1 LGHNA, CDR2 YNFKEQ. The CDR3 consists of 16 residues. V lost 3 bases and J lost 4; bases outside the gene matches: 11. The data belong to a study of blood T cell repertoires in COVID-19. Sequenced by immunoSEQ multiplex PCR; TCRdb stores in-frame clones only, minus some. The table lists about 360,000 clones, 88% of them singletons. The receptor was derived from a middle-aged woman with acute COVID-19. The material sequenced was PBMCs or T cells enriched from blood (not recorded which). The chain links TRBV4-2 to TRBJ1-2, with 7 bases matching TRBD1. The CDR3 loop is CASSHQRARGTYGYTF. DNA for the CDR3: TGTGCCAGCAGCCACCAGAGGGCCAGGGGGACCTATGGCTACACCTTC.